This T cell receptor (beta chain) was sequenced during a study of cytomegalovirus exposure and HLA in healthy donors. Use of 60 Vbeta and 13 Jbeta primers characterized the PCR. Assay: immunoSEQ multiplex PCR; the TCRdb copy retains only in-frame clones and omits some. The sample lists around 180,000 clones, roughly 70% occurring once. There are a few counts of this clone. The TCR sequence derives from a girl aged 10-17 years in good health and CMV-seronegative. The sequenced material came from PBMCs.

The CDR3 is CATGQGSYEQYF. Here the CDR3 DNA reads TGTGCCACCGGACAGGGTTCCTACGAGCAGTACTTC. The chain couples TRBV25-1 to TRBJ2-7, with 8 bases lining up with TRBD1. The ends lost 10 bases at V and 1 base at J; junction bases unmatched: 3. CDR1 is MGHDK, CDR2 SYGVNS, per germline. The CDR3 has 12 residues.